This paragraph covers one T cell receptor beta chain sequence. What it binds is unknown. These data come from a study of CD8+ T cells in alopecia areata. Study conclusions and caveats: Sequenced scalp T cells also include alphabeta T cells resident in normal skin.

PBMCs served as the source from which CD4+ and CD8+ T cells were sorted. It was cDNA, reverse transcribed from extracted RNA, that served as the sequencing template. Sequencing used immunoSEQ multiplex PCR; TCRdb keeps in-frame clones, though not all of them. The profile shows about 150,000 clones, around 57% of them singletons. The germline V and J ends were trimmed by 3 bases and 6 bases, with 11 bases remaining between them. Germline V CDR1 and CDR2: LNHDA, SQIVND (reference sequence). This CDR3 comprises 13 residues. This chain joins TRBV19 and TRBJ2-5; D is unclear. The TCR sequence derives from a human donor in good health. Sequenced input: CD4+ T cells sorted from blood. For the CDR3, the DNA is TGTGCCAGTAGTATGGTGCCCCTGAAGACCCAGTACTTC. Residues: CASSMVPLKTQYF.